Reported below is one TCR beta chain. Its target is unknown. TCRdb re-called the reads with MiXCR, one entry per CDR3 protein. The sample includes 55,000 to 65,000 distinct CDR3 sequences, approximately 67% of them seen just once. This sample was included in a study of type 1 regulatory T cells. Germline V gene data show CDR1 as SNHLY and CDR2 as FYNNEI. The CDR3 has 15 residues. V was pared by 4 bases and J by 2 bases, with 9 bases between. Sequences were obtained from cultured non-Tr1 T cells, either the whole culture or a sorted T cell fraction (not recorded which). The chain employs TRBV2 and TRBJ2-6, with no clear D. The TCR was taken from a human donor in good health. CDR3 region: CASSGRLTGANVLTF. Here the CDR3 DNA reads TGTGCCAGCAGTGGCCGCCTAACTGGGGCCAACGTCCTGACTTTC.